The clone carrying this T cell receptor (beta chain) was seen a handful of times. The antigen is unknown. Tregs were sorted as CD4+CD25+CD127-/low cells. Study results and limitations: Tumor memory CD4+ T cell TCR gene usage clustered with blood and lymph node memory CD4+ cells and lymph node naive CD4+ cells.

CDR1 and CDR2 from the germline V gene are DFQATT and SNEGSKA (reference sequence). Losses at the gene ends were 3 bases for V and 8 bases for J; bases not matched to a gene: 5. The CDR3 runs to 13 residues. TCRdb reprocessed the 5' RACE reads with MiXCR, giving one entry per CDR3 protein. Of several thousand distinct CDR3 sequences listed, approximately 34% are singletons. The receptor's source is a female donor with breast cancer. The chain links TRBV20-1 to TRBJ1-4; 8 bases fit TRBD1. Sample: Tregs sorted from blood. Here the CDR3 DNA reads TGCAGTGCTAGTGGACAGGGAGGGGAAAAACTGTTTTTT. Translated, it gives CSASGQGGEKLFF.